What follows is one T cell receptor beta chain and its context. Its matching antigen is unknown. This sample was taken from a study of shared clonotypes between healthy human individuals. Study-wide context: CD4 naive and CD4 memory each took three plates per donor, while CD8 naive took two and CD8 memory one.

Findings of the study overall: The rarefaction results pointed to incomplete sorted-subset sequencing despite large depth.

For sorted subsets, approximately 180 ng DNA per replicate equaled 30,000 or so T cell genomes. TCRdb keeps only in-frame clones here, not all; method: immunoSEQ multiplex PCR. Of 1.4 million to 1.5 million clones in the sample, roughly 96% were seen once. The CDR3 runs 16 residues. V was clipped by 6 bases and J by 0 bases; unmatched bases: 10. CDR1 is SGHNT and CDR2 is YYREEE in the germline V gene (reference sequence). The V and J genes are TRBV5-4 and TRBJ2-3, with 7 bases that match TRBD2. The sequencing sample was made of naive CD4+ T cells sorted from blood. Subset specified: CD45RA+ positively selected. The clonotype was recovered from a man younger than 40 in good health. The CDR3 is CASTGWVSGSTDTQYF. CDR3 coding DNA: TGTGCCAGCACCGGCTGGGTTAGCGGGAGCACAGATACGCAGTATTTT.